The source of this T cell receptor (beta chain) is a study of T cell responses to AZD1222 COVID-19 vaccine. Across the study: Second-dose timings of about 4 or about 12 weeks were pooled.

Sequencing used immunoSEQ multiplex PCR; TCRdb keeps in-frame clones, though not all of them. Among under 130,000 clones, more than 75% were seen once, and the ten largest hold less than 9.5%. Study-level results: There were repertoire samples only from the period after the peak T cell response.

This clone appeared a few times. Its specificity is not known. The CDR3 runs 13 residues. V was shortened by 4 bases and J by 7 bases, with 10 bases between the two germline ends. CDR1 is SGHDN and CDR2 is FVKESK in the germline V gene. This sequence was found in an adult in good health. The chain recombines TRBV14 with TRBJ2-2; D unresolved. This specimen consisted of peripheral blood, obtained on day 0 of AZD1222 vaccination. The CDR3 sequence: CASSRARSGELFF. The CDR3 DNA is TGTGCCAGCAGCCGCGCTCGCAGCGGGGAGCTGTTTTTT.